This T cell receptor (beta chain) was sequenced during a study of early T cells in non-severe SARS-CoV-2 infection. Across the whole study: The input, bulk RNA from unsorted whole blood, was sequenced, and chains were unpaired. Study-wide results and caveats: VDJdb-based annotation leaned toward anti-spike CD8 responses and missed private and CD4 specificities.

Individual cDNA molecules were tagged with unique molecular identifiers, the study reported. TCRdb re-called the 5' RACE reads with MiXCR, one entry per CDR3 protein. The repertoire consists of some 44,000 distinct CDR3 sequences, with roughly 6% occurring once and the leading ten covering roughly 7.7%. Remarks on this clonotype: The antigen is unknown.

Trimming took off 2 bases at V and 1 base at J, with 14 bases between the two ends. CDR3 length equals 16 residues. Germline CDR1 is LGHDT and CDR2 is YNNKEL (reference sequence). The sequenced sample was whole blood, obtained at baseline. The TCR sequence derives from an adult who was a healthcare worker with PCR-confirmed SARS-CoV-2 infection or an uninfected control (not recorded which). This chain uses TRBV3-1 with TRBJ2-5; possibly TRBD2 for D (6 bases). Written as DNA, the CDR3 is TGTGCCAGCAGCCAAAGGCGGGGATCCCCCCAAGAGACCCAGTACTTC. Translating gives CASSQRRGSPQETQYF.